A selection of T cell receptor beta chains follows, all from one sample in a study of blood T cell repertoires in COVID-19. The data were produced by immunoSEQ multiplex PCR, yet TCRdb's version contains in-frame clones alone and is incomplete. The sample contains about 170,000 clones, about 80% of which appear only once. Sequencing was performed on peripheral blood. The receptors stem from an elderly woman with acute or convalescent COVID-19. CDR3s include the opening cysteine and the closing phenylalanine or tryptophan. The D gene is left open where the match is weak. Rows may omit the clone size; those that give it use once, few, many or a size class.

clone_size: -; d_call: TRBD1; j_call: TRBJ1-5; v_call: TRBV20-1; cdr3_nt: TGCAGTGCTAGTGATGTCAGGGGGCGTCAGCCCCAGCATTTT; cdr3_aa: CSASDVRGRQPQHF
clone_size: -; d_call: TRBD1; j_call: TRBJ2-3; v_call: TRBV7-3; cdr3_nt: TGTGCCAGCAGCAGGGACAGGGATACGCAGTATTTT; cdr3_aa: CASSRDRDTQYF
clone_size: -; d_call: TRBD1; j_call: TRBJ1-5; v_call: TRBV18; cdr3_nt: TGTGCCAGCTCACCACTTCCGGGACAGGGCTCTGGTCAGCCCCAGCATTTT; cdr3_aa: CASSPLPGQGSGQPQHF
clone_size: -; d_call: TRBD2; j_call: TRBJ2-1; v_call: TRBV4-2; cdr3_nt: TGTGCCAGCAGCCGGAGGACTAGCGGAGACAATGAGCAGTTCTTC; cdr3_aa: CASSRRTSGDNEQFF
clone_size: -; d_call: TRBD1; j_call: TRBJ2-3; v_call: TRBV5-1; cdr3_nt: TGCGCCAGCAGTACGCAGGGGGCTAGCACAGATACGCAGTATTTT; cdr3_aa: CASSTQGASTDTQYF
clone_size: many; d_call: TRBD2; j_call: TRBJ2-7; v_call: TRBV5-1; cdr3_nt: TGCGCCAGCAGCAGCGACGGGAGGGGTCGCGAGCAGTACTTC; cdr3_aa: CASSSDGRGREQYF
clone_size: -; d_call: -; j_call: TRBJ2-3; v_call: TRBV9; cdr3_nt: TGTGCCAGCAGCGGACCCCCGACAGCAGATACGCAGTATTTT; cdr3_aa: CASSGPPTADTQYF
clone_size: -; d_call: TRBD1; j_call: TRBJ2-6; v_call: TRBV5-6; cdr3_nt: TGTGCCAGCAGTGCCGTGACAGGGGGCTTTGGGGCCAACGTCCTGACTTTC; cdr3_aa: CASSAVTGGFGANVLTF
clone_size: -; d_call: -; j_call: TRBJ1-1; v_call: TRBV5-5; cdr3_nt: TGTGCCAGCAGCTTGGCCGCAGTGAACACTGAAGCTTTCTTT; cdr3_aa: CASSLAAVNTEAFF
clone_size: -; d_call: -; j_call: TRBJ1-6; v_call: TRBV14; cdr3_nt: TGTGCCAGCAGCCAGAATTCGGGTGGTCATTCACCCCTCCACTTT; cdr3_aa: CASSQNSGGHSPLHF
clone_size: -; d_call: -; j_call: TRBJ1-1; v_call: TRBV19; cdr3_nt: TGTGCCAGTAGTCCCACGACTGGAACTGAAGCTTTCTTT; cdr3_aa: CASSPTTGTEAFF
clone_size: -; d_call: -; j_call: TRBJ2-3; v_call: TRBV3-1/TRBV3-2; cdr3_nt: TGTGCCAGCAGCCCAAGAATAGCGGATACGCAGTATTTT; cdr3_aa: CASSPRIADTQYF
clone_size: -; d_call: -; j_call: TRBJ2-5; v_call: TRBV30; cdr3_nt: TGTGCCTGGAGTGTGATAGCAGAACAAGAGACCCAGTACTTC; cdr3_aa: CAWSVIAEQETQYF
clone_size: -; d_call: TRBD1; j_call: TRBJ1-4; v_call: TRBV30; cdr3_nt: TGTGCCTGGAGTGTAGAGGGGGCCGGTTCTAATGAAAAACTGTTTTTT; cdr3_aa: CAWSVEGAGSNEKLFF
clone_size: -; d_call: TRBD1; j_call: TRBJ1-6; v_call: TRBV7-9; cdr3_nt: TGTGCCAGCAGCTTAGCGCTAGGGGGCGATTCACCCCTCCACTTT; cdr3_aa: CASSLALGGDSPLHF
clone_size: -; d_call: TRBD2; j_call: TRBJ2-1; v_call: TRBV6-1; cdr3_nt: TGTGCCAGCAGTGAACTCAGGACTAGCGGGGGACAGTTCTTC; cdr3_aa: CASSELRTSGGQFF
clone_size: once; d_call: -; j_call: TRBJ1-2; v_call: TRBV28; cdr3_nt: TGTGCCCTCCAGCGGGAACCCGGGCGAAATGGCTACACCTTC; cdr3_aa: CALQREPGRNGYTF
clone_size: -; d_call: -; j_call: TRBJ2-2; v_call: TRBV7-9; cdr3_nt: TGTGCCAGCAGCCACTTTGTTGCGAACACCGGGGAGCTGTTTTTT; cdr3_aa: CASSHFVANTGELFF
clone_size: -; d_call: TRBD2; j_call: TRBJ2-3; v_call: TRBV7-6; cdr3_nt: TGTGCCAGCAGCTTAGAGCGGGGGAATCAGTATTTT; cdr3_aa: CASSLERGNQYF
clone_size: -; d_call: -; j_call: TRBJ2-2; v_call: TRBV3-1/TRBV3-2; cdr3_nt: TGTGCCAGCAGCCAAACAGTCACCGGGGAGCTGTTTTTT; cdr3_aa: CASSQTVTGELFF
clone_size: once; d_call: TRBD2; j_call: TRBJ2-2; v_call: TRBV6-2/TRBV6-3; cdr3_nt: TGTGCCAGCAGTTACATTATCGGGAGGGAGCGCACCGGGGAGCTGTTTTTT; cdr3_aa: CASSYIIGRERTGELFF
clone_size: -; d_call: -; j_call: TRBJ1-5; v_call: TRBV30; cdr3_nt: TGTGCCTGGAGTAACGGGGGGGGACAGCCCCAGCATTTT; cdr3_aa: CAWSNGGGQPQHF
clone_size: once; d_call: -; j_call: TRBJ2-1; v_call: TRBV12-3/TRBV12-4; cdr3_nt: TGTGCCAGCAGTCAAATAACTAGTTTTGAGCAGTTCTTC; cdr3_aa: CASSQITSFEQFF
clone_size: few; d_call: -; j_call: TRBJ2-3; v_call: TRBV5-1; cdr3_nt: TGCGCCAGCAGCTTAAGACAGCCAAACACAGATACGCAGTATTTT; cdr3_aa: CASSLRQPNTDTQYF
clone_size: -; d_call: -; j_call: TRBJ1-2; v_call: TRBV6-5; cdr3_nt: TGTGCCAGCAGCCAACGGACGGGGGCTAACTATGGCTACACCTTC; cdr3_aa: CASSQRTGANYGYTF
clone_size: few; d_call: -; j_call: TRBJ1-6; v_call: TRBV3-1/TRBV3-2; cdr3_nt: TGTGCCAGCAGCCGACAGGCTACTAATTCACCCCTCCACTTT; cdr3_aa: CASSRQATNSPLHF
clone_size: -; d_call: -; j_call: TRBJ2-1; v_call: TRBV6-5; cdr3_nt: TGTGCCAGCAGTCCCGGGACTCTCTACAATGAGCAGTTCTTC; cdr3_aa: CASSPGTLYNEQFF
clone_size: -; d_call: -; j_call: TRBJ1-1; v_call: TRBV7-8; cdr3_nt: TGTGCCAGCAGCTTAACAGGGAGGGCTGAAGCTTTCTTT; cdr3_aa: CASSLTGRAEAFF
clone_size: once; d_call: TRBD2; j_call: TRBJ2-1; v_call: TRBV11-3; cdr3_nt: TGTGCCAGCAGCTTAAGGCGGGGGGGCCCCGATGAGCAGTTCTTC; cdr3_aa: CASSLRRGGPDEQFF
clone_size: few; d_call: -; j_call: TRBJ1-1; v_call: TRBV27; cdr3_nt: TGTGCCAGCAGTTTTTTATGGCCGAACACTGAAGCTTTCTTT; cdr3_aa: CASSFLWPNTEAFF
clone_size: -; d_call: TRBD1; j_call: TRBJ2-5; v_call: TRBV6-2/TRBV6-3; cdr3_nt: TGTGCCAGCAGTAGCTCCTGGACAGGGGAGGAGACCCAGTACTTC; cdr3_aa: CASSSSWTGEETQYF
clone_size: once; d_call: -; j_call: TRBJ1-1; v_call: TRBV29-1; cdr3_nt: TGCAGCGTTGCCCAGCAGGGGCGAGTTGGGAACACTGAAGCTTTCTTT; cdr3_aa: CSVAQQGRVGNTEAFF
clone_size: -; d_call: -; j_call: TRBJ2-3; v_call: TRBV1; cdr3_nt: TGCACCAGCAGTTTGGGGGGGCTAGCGGGAACCTTATCCCCCACAGATACGCAGTATTTT; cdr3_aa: CTSSLGGLAGTLSPTDTQYF
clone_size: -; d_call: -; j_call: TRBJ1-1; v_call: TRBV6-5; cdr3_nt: TGTGCCAGCAGTTATTTCACAGGGCAGATGAACACTGAAGCTTTCTTT; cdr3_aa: CASSYFTGQMNTEAFF
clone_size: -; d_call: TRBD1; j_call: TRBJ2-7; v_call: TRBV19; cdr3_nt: TGTGCCAGTAGTACGGGACAGGGGGGAACCTACGAGCAGTACTTC; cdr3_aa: CASSTGQGGTYEQYF
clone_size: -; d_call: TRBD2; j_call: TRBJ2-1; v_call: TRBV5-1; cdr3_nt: TGCGCCAGCAGACCTCTAGCGGGGGCCCGACCTGAGCAGTTCTTC; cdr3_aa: CASRPLAGARPEQFF
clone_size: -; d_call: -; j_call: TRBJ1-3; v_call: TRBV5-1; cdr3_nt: TGCGCCAGCAGCTTGGACCCTAGAAACACCATATATTTT; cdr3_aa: CASSLDPRNTIYF